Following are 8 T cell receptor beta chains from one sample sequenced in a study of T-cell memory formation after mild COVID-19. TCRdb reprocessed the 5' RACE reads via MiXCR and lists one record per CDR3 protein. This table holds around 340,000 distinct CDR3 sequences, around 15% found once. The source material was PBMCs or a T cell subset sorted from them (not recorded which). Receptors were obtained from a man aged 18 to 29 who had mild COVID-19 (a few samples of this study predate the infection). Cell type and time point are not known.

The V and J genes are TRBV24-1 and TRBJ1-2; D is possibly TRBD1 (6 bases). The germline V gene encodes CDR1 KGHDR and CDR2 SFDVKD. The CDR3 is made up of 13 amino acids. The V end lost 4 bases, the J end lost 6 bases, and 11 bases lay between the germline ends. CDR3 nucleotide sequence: TGTGCCACCAGTGAGGACAGATTTGATGGCTACACCTTC. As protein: CATSEDRFDGYTF.

DNA for the CDR3: TGTGCTAGTGGTTTCCCGGGGGATCCGGAGACCCAGTACTTC. Translating it yields CASGFPGDPETQYF. This chain joins TRBV12-5 and TRBJ2-5; TRBD2 is a possible D gene (6 bases). V shed 3 bases and J shed 5 bases, with 13 bases lying between them. The CDR3 covers 14 residues. The germline gives CDR1 LGHNT, CDR2 FRNRAP.

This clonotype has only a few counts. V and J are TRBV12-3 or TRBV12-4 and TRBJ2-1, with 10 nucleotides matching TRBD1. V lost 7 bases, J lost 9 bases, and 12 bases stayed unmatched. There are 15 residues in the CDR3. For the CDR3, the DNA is TGTGCCAGCACCTACTCCGGGACAGGGGTTGGTGAGCAGTTCTTC. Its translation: CASTYSGTGVGEQFF.

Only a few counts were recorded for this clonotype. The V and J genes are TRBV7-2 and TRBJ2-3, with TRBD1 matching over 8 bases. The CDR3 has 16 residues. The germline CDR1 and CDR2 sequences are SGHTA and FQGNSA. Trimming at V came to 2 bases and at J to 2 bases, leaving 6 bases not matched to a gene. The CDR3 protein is CASSLQQGADTDTQYF. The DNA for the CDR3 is TGTGCCAGCAGCTTACAGCAGGGGGCAGACACAGATACGCAGTATTTT.

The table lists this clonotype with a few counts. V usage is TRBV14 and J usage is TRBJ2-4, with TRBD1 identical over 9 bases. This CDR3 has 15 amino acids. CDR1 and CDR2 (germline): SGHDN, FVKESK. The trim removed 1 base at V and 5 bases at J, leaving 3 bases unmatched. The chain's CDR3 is CASSQVGTGQNIQYF. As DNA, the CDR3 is TGTGCCAGCAGCCAAGTGGGGACAGGGCAAAACATTCAGTACTTC.

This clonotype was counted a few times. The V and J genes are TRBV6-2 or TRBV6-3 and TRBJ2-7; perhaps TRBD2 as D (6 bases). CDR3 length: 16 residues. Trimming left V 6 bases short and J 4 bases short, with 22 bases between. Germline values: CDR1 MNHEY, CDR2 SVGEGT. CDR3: CASSSGRGPTQYEQYV. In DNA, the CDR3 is TGTGCCAGCAGCTCCGGGCGGGGCCCAACACAATACGAGCAGTACGTC.

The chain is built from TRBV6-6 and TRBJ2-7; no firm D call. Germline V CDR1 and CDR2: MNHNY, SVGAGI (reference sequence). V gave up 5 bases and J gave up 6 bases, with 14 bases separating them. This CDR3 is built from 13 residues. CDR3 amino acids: CASSGPTGGEQYV. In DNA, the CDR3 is TGTGCCAGCAGTGGCCCAACGGGTGGCGAGCAGTACGTC.

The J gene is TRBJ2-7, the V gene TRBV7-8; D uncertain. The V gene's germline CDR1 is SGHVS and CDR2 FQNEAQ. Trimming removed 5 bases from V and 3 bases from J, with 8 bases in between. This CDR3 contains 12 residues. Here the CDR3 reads CASSIDHYEQYV. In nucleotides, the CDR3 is TGTGCCAGCAGCATCGACCACTACGAGCAGTACGTC.